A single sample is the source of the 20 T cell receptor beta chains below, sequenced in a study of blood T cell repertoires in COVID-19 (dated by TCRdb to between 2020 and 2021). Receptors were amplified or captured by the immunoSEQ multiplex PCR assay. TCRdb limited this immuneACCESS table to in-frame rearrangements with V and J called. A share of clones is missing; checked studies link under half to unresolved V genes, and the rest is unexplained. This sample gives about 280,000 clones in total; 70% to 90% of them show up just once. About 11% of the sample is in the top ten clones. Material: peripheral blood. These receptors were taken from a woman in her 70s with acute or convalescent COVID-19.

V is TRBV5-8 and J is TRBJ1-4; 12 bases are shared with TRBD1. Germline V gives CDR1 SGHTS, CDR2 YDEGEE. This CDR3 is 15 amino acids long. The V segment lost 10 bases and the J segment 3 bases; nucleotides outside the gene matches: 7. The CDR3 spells CAAGTGGLSNEKLFF. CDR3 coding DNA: TGTGCCGCCGGGACAGGGGGCCTTTCTAATGAAAAACTGTTTTTT.

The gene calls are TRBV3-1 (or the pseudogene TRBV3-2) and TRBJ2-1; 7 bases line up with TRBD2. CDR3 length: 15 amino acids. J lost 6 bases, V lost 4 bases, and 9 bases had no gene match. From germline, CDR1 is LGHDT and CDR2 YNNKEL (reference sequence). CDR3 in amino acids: CASSRRGVGVNEQFF. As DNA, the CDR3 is TGTGCCAGCAGCCGTCGGGGGGTAGGGGTCAATGAGCAGTTCTTC.

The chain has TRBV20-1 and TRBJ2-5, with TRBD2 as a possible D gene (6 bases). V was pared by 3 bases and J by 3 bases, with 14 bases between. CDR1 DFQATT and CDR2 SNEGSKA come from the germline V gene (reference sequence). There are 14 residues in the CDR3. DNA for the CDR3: TGCAGTGCTAGTGGCGATAGCGGCAAAGAGACCCAGTACTTC. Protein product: CSASGDSGKETQYF.

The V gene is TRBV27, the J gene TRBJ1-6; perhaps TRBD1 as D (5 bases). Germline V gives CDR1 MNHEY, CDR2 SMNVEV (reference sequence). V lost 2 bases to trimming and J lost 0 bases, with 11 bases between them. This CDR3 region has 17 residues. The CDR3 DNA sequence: TGTGCCAGCAGTTTAGGACAAATAAGCTCCTATAATTCACCCCTCCACTTT. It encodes CASSLGQISSYNSPLHF.

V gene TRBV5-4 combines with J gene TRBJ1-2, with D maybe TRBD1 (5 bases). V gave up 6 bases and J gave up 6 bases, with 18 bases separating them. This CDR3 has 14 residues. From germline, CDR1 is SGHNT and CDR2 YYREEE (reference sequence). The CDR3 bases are TGTGCCAGCATACTCAGACAGTTAAGGGATGGCTACACCTTC. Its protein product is CASILRQLRDGYTF. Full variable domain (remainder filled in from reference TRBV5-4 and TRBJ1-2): ETGVTQSPTHLIKTRGQQVTLRCSSQSGHNTVSWYQQALGQGPQFIFQYYREEENGRGNFPPRFSGLQFPNYSSELNVNALELDDSALYLCASILRQLRDGYTFGSGTRLTVV.

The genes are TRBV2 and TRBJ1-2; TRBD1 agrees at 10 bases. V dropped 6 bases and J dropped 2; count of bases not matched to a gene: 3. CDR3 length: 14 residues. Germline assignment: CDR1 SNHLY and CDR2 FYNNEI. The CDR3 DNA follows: TGTGCCAGCAGGGGGGACAGGGGCAACTATGGCTACACCTTC. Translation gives CASRGDRGNYGYTF. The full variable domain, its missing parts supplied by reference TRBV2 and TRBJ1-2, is EPEVTQTPSHQVTQMGQEVILRCVPISNHLYFYWYRQILGQKVEFLVSFYNNEISEKSEIFDDQFSVERPDGSNFTLKIRSTKLEDSAMYFCASRGDRGNYGYTFGSGTRLTVV.

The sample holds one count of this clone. The chain's CDR3 is CASSLVGGASAGELFF. The CDR3 bases are TGTGCCAGCAGCTTAGTGGGGGGGGCCAGTGCCGGGGAGCTGTTTTTT. This sequence joins TRBV7-6 and TRBJ2-2; the D gene is possibly TRBD2 (7 bases). V lost 1 base and J 6 bases, leaving 15 bases between the germline ends. This CDR3 region has 16 residues. From germline, CDR1 is SGHVS and CDR2 FNYEAQ.

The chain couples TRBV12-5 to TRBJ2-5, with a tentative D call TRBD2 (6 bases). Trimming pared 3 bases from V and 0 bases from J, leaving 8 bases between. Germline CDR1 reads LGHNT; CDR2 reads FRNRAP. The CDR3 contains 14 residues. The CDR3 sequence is CASGFAGYQETQYF. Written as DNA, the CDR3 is TGTGCTAGTGGTTTTGCGGGGTACCAAGAGACCCAGTACTTC.

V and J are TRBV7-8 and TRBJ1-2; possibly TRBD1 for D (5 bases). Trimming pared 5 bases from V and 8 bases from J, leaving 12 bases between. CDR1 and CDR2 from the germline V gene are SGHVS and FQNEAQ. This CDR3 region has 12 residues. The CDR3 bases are TGTGCCAGCAGCCAAAGCGGGGGGGGCTACACCTTC. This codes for CASSQSGGGYTF. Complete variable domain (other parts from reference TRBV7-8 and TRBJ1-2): GAGVSQSPRYKVAKRGQDVALRCDPISGHVSLFWYQQALGQGPEFLTYFQNEAQLDKSGLPSDRFFAERPEGSVSTLKIQRTQQEDSAVYLCASSQSGGGYTFGSGTRLTVV.

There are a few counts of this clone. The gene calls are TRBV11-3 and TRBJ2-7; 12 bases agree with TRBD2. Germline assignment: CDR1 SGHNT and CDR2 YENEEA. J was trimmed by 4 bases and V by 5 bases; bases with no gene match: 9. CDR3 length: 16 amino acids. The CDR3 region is CASSLLLAGGFYEQYF. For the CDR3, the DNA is TGTGCCAGCAGCCTTCTACTAGCGGGGGGATTTTACGAGCAGTACTTC.

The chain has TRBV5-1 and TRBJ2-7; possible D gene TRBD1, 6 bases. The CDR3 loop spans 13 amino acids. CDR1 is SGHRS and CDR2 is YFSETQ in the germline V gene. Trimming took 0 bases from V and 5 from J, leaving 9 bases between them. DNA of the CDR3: TGCGCCAGCAGCTTGGGGCCAGGGGACGAGCAGTACTTC. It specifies CASSLGPGDEQYF.

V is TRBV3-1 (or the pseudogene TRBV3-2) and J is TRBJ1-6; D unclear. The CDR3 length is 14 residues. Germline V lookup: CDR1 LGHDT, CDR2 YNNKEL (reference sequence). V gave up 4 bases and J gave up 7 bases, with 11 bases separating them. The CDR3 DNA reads TGTGCCAGCAGCCGTGTCGGGGAGAATTCACCCCTCCACTTT. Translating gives CASSRVGENSPLHF.

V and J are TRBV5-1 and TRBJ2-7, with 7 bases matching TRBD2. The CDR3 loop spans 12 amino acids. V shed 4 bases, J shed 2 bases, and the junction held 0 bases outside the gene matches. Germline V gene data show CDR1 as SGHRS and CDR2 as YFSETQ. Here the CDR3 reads CASSAGAYEQYF. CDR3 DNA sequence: TGCGCCAGCAGCGCGGGGGCCTACGAGCAGTACTTC.

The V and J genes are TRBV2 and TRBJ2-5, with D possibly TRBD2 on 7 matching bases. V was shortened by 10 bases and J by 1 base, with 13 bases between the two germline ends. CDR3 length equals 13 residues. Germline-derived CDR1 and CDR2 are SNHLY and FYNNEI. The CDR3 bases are TGTGCCACCCAGCGGGACACCCAAGAGACCCAGTACTTC. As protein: CATQRDTQETQYF.

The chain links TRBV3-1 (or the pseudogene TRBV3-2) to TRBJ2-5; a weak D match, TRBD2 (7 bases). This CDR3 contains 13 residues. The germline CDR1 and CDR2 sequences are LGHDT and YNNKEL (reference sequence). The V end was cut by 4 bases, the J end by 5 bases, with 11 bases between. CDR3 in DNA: TGTGCCAGCAGCCGCCGGGGGGCGGAGACCCAGTACTTC. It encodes CASSRRGAETQYF.

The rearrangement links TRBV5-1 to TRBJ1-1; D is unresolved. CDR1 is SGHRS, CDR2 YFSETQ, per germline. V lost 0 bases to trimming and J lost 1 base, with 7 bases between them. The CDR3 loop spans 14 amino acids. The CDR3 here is CASSLGAANTEAFF. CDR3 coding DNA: TGCGCCAGCAGCTTGGGGGCCGCGAACACTGAAGCTTTCTTT.

CDR3 loop: CAINIQGCWNQPQHF. CDR3 nucleotides: TGTGCCATTAACATACAGGGGTGTTGGAATCAGCCCCAGCATTTT. The chain recombines TRBV5-3 with TRBJ1-5; 7 nucleotides match TRBD1. TRBV5-3 is sorted into the ORF group, with uncertain function. The CDR3 runs 15 residues. Germline trimming cut 9 bases from V and 4 bases from J; bases unmatched to any gene: 13.

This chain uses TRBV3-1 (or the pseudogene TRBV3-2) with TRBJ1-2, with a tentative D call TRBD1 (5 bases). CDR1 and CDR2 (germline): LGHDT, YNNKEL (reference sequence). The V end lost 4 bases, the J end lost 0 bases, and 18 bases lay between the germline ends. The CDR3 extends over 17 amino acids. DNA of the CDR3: TGTGCCAGCAGCCCTCTTTACTCTACAGGAGCTAACTATGGCTACACCTTC. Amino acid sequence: CASSPLYSTGANYGYTF.

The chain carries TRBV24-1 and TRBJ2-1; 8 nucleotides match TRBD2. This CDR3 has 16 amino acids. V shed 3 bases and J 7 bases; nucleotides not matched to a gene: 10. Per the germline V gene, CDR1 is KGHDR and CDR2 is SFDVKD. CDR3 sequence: CATSDPPGGGRNEQFF. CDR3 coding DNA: TGTGCCACCAGTGATCCCCCAGGCGGGGGGCGAAATGAGCAGTTCTTC.

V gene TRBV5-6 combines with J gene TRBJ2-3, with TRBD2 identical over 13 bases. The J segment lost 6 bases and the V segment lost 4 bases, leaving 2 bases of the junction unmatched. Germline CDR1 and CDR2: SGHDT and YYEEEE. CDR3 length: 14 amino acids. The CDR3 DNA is TGTGCCAGCAGCCCACTAGCGGGGGGGGATACGCAGTATTTT. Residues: CASSPLAGGDTQYF.